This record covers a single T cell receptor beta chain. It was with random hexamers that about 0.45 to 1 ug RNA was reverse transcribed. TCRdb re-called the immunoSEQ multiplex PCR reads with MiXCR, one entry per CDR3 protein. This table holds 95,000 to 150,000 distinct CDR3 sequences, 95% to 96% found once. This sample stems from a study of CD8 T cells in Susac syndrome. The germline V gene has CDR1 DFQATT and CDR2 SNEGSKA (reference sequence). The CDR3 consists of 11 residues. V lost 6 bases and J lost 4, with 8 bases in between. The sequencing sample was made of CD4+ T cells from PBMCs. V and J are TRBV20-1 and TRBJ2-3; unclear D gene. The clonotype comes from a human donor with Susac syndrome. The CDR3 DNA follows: TGCAGTGCCAAAGGGCCAGATACGCAGTATTTT. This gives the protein CSAKGPDTQYF.